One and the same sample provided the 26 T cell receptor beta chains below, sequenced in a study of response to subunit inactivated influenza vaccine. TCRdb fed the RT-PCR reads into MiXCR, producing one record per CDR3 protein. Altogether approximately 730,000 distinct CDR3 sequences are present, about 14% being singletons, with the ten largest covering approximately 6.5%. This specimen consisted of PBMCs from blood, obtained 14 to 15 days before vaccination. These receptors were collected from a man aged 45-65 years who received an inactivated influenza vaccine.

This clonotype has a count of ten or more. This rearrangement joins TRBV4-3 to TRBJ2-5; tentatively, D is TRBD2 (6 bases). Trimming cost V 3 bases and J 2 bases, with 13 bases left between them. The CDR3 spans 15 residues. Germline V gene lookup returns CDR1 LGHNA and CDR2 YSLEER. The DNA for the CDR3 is TGCGCCAGCAGCCACAGACGCCGGGGGCAAGAGACCCAGTACTTC. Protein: CASSHRRRGQETQYF.

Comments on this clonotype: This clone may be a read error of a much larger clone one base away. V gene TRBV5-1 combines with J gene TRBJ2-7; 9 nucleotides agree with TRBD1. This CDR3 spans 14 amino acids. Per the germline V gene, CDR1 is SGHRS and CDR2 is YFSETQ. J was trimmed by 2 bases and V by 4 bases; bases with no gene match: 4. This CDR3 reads CASSRRQGAYEQYF. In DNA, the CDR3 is TGCGCCAGCAGCAGAAGACAGGGGGCCTACGAGCAGTACTTC.

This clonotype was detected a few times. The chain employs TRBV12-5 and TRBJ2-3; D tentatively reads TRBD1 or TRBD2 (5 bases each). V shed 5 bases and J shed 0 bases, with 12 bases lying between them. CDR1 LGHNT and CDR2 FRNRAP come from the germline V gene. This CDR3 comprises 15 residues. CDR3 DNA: TGTGCTAGTGGTCCCATGGGGGAGAGCACAGATACGCAGTATTTT. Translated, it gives CASGPMGESTDTQYF. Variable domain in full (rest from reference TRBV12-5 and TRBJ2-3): DARVTQTPRHKVTEMGQEVTMRCQPILGHNTVFWYRQTMMQGLELLAYFRNRAPLDDSGMPKDRFSAEMPDATLATLKIQPSEPRDSAVYFCASGPMGESTDTQYFGPGTRLTVL.

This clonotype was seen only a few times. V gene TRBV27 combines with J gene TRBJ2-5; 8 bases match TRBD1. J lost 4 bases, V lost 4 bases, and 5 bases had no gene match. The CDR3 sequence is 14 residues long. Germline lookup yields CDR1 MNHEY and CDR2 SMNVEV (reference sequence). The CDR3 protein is CASSYTGGIETQYF. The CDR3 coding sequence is TGTGCCAGCAGTTATACAGGGGGGATAGAGACCCAGTACTTC.

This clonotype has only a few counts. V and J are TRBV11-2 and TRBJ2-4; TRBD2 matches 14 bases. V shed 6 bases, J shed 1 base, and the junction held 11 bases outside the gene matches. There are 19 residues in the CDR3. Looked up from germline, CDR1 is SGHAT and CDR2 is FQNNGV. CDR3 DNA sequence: TGTGCCAGCAGGAGACTAGCGGGAGGGCGGGATTCTGCCAAAAACATTCAGTACTTC. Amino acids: CASRRLAGGRDSAKNIQYF.

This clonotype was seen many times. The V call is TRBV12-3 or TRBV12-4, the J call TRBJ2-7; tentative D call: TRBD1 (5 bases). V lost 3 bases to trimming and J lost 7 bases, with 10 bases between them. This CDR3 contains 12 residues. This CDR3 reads CASSFPQGEQYF. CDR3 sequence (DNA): TGTGCCAGCAGTTTCCCCCAGGGAGAGCAGTACTTC.

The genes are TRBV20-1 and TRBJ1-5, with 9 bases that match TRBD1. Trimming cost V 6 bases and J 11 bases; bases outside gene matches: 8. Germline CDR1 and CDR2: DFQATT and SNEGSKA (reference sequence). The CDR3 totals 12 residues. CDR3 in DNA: TGCAGTGCAACAACAGGGGGCGGGGCCCAGCATTTT. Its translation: CSATTGGGAQHF.

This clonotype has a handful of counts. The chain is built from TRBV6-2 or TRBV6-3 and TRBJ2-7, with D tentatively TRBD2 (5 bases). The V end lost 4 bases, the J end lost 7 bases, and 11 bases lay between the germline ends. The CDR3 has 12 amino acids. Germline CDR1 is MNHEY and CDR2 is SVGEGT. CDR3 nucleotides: TGTGCCAGCAGTTTACCCCCGGGAGAGCAGTACTTC. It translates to CASSLPPGEQYF.

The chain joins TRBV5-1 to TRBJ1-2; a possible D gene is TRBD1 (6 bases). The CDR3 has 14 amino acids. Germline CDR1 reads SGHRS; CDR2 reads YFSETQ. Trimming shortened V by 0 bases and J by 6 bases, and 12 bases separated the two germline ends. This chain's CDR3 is CASSLVGGSDGYTF. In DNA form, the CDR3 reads TGCGCCAGCAGCTTGGTAGGGGGTTCCGATGGCTACACCTTC.

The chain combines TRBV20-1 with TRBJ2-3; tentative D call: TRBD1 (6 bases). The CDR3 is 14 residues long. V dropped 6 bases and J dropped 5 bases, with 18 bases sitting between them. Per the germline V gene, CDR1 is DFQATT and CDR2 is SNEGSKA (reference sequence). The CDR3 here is CSAPQGHAGDTQYF. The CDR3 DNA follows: TGCAGTGCGCCACAGGGCCACGCTGGAGATACGCAGTATTTT.

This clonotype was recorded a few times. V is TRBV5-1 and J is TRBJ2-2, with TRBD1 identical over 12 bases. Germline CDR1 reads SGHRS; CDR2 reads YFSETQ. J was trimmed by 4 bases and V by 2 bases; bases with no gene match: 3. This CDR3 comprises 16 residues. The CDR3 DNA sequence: TGCGCCAGCAGCTTCGGGACAGGGGGCGTCACCGGGGAGCTGTTTTTT. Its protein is CASSFGTGGVTGELFF.

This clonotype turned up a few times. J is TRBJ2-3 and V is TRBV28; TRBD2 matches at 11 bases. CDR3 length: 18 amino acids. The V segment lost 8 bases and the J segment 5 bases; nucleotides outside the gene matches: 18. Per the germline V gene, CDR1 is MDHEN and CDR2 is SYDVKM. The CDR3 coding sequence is TGTGCCAGCGGTACTTCGGTCCGTAGCGGGAGGGCCCGAGATACGCAGTATTTT. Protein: CASGTSVRSGRARDTQYF. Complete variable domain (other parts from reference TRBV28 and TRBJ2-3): DVKVTQSSRYLVKRTGEKVFLECVQDMDHENMFWYRQDPGLGLRLIYFSYDVKMKEKGDIPEGYSVSREKKERFSLILESASTNQTSMYLCASGTSVRSGRARDTQYFGPGTRLTVL.

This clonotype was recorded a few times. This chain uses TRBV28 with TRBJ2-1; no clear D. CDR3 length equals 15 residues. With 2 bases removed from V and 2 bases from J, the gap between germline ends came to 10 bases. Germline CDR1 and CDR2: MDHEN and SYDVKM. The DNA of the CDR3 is TGTGCCAGCAGTTTAGGCTCCTTGCCCTACAATGAGCAGTTCTTC. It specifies CASSLGSLPYNEQFF.

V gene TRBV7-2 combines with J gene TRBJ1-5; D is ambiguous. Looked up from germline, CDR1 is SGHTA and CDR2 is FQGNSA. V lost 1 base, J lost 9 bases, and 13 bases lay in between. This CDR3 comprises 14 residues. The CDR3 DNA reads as TGTGCCAGCAGCTTAGGACACAGCGCACCGCCCCAGCATTTT. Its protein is CASSLGHSAPPQHF.

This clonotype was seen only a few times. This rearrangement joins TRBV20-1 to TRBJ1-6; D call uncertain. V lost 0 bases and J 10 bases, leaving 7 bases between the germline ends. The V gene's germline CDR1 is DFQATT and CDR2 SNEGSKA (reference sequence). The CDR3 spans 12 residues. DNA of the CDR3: TGCAGTGCTAGAGAAGGTCAATCACCCCTCCACTTT. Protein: CSAREGQSPLHF.

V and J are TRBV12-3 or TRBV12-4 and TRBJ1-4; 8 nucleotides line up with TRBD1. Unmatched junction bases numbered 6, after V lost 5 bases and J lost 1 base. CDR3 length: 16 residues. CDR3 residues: CASSVGQGLTNEKLFF. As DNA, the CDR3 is TGTGCCAGCAGTGTAGGACAGGGACTAACTAATGAAAAACTGTTTTTT.

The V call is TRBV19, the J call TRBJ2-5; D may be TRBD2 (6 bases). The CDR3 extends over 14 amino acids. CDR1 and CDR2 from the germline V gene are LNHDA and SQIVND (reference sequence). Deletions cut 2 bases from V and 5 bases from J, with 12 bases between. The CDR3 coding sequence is TGTGCCAGTAGTATAAATGGAGGGTACGAGACCCAGTACTTC. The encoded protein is CASSINGGYETQYF.

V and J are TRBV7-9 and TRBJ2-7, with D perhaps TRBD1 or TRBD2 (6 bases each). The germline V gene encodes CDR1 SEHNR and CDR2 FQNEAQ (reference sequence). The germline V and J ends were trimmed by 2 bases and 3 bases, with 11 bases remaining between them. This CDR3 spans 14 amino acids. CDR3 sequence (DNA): TGTGCCAGCAGCTTAAGGGGGGCAATCTACGAGCAGTACTTC. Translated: CASSLRGAIYEQYF.

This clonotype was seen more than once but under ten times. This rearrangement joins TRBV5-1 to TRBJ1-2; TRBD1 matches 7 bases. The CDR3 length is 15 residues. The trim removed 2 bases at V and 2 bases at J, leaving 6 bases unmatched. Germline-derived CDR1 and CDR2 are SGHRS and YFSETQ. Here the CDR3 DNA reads TGCGCCAGCAGCTTTTCCCCGGACAGGAACTATGGCTACACCTTC. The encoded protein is CASSFSPDRNYGYTF.

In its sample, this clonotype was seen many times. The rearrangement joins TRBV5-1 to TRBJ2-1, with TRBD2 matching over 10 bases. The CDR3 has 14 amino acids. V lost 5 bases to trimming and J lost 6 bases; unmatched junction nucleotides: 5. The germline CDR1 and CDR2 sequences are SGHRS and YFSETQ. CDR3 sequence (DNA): TGCGCCAGCAGAGGTTTAGCGGGAGGCAATGAGCAGTTCTTC. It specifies CASRGLAGGNEQFF.

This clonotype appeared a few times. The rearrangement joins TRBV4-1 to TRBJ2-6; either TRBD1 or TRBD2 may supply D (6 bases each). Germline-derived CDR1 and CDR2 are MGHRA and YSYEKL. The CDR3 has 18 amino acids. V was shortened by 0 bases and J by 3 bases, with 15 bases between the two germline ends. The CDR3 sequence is CASSQDSGGTYGANVLTF. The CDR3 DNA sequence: TGCGCCAGCAGCCAAGATTCCGGAGGGACATATGGGGCCAACGTCCTGACTTTC.

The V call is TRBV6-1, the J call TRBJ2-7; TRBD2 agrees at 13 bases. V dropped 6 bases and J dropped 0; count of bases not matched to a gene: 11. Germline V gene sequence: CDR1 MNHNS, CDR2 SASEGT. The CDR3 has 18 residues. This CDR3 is CASSHAPGTSGDSYEQYF. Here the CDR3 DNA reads TGTGCCAGCAGCCACGCCCCCGGGACTAGCGGGGACTCCTACGAGCAGTACTTC.

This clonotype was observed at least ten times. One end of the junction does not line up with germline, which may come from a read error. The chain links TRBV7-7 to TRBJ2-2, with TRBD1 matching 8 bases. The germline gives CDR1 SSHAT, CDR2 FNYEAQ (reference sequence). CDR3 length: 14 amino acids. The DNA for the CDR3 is TGTGCTAGCAGCCTACGACAGGGGACCGGGGAGCTGTTTTTT. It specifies CASSLRQGTGELFF.

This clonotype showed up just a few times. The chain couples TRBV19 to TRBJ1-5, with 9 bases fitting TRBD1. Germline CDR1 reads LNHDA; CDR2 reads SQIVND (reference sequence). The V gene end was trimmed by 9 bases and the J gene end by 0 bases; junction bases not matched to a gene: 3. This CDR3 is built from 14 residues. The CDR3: CASKGQGSNQPQHF. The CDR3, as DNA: TGTGCCAGCAAGGGACAGGGTAGCAATCAGCCCCAGCATTTT. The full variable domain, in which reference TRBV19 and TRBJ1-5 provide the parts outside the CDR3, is DGGITQSPKYLFRKEGQNVTLSCEQNLNHDAMYWYRQDPGQGLRLIYYSQIVNDFQKGDIAEGYSVSREKKESFPLTVTSAQKNPTAFYLCASKGQGSNQPQHFGDGTRLSIL.

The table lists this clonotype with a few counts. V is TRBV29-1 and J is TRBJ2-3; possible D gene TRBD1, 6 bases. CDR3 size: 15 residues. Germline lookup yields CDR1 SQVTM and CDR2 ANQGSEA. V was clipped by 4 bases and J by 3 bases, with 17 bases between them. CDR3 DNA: TGCAGCGTTGTGGCCAGGGGTTTTAAAACAGATACGCAGTATTTT. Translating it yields CSVVARGFKTDTQYF.

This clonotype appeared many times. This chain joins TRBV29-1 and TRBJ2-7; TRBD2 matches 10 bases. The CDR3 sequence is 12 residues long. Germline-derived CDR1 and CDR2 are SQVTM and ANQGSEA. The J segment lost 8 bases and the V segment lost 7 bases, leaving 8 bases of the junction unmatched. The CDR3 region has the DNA TGCAGCGGTGCAAGCGGGAGGGAAAAGCAGTACTTC. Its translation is CSGASGREKQYF.